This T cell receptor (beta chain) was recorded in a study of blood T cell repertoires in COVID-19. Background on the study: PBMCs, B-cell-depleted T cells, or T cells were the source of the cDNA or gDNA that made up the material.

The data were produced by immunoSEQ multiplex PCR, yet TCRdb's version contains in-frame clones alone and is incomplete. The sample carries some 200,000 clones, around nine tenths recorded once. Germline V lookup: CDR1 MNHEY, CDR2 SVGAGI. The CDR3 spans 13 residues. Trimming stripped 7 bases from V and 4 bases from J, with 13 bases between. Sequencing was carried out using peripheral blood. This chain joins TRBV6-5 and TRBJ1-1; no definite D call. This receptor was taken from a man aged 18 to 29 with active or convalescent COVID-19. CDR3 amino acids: CASTRIRGTEAFF. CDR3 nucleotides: TGTGCCAGCACCCGAATCCGGGGCACTGAAGCTTTCTTT.